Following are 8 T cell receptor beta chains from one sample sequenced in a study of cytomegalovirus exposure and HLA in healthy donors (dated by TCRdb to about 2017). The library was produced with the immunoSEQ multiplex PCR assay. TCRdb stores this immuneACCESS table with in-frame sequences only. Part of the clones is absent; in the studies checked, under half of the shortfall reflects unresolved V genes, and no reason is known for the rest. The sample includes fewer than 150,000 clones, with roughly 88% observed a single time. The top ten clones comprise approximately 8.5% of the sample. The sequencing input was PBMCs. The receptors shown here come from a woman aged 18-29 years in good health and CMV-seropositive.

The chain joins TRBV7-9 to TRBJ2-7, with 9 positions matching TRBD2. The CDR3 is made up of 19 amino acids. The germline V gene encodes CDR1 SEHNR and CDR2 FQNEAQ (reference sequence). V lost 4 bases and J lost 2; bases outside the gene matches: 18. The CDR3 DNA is TGTGCCAGCAGCTCCGATTCTAGCGCGGGAGGGCACCTACCCTACGAGCAGTACTTC. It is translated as CASSSDSSAGGHLPYEQYF. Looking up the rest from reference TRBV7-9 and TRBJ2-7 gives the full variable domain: DTGVSQNPRHKITKRGQNVTFRCDPISEHNRLYWYRQTLGQGPEFLTYFQNEAQLEKSRLLSDRFSAERPKGSFSTLEIQRTEQGDSAMYLCASSSDSSAGGHLPYEQYFGPGTRLTVT.

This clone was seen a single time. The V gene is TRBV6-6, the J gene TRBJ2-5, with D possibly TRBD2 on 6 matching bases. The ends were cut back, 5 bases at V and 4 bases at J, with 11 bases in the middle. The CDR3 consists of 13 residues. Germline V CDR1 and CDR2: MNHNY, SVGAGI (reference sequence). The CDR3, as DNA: TGTGCCAGCAGTAATCGAGCGGGAGAGACCCAGTACTTC. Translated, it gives CASSNRAGETQYF.

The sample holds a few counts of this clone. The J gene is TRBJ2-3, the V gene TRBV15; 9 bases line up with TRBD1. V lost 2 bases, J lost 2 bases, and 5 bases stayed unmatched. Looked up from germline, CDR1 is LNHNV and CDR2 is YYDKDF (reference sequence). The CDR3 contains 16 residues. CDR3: CATSRFRDRDTDTQYF. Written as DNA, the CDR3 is TGTGCCACCAGCAGATTCCGGGACAGGGACACAGATACGCAGTATTTT.

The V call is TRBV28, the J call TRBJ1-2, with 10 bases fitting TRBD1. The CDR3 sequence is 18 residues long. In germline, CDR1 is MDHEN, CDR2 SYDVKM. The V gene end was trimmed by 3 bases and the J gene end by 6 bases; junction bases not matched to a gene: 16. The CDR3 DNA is TGTGCCAGCAGTTTTCAACCATACCAGCGGACAGGGGGGAATGGCTACACCTTC. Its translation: CASSFQPYQRTGGNGYTF.

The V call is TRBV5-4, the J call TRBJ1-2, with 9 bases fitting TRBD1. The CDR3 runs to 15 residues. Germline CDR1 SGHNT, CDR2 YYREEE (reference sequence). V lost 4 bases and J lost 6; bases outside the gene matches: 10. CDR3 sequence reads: CASSVRDRAINGYTF. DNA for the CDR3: TGTGCCAGCAGCGTCCGGGACAGGGCAATAAATGGCTACACCTTC.

This CDR3 is CASSSRLTPSTDTQYF. CDR3 nucleotide sequence: TGTGCCAGCAGCTCCCGACTAACCCCTAGCACAGATACGCAGTATTTT. The chain is built from TRBV5-6 and TRBJ2-3, with D tentatively TRBD2 (5 bases). The length of the CDR3 is 16 residues. Trimming cost V 3 bases and J 0 bases, with 14 bases left between them. Germline CDR1 reads SGHDT; CDR2 reads YYEEEE.

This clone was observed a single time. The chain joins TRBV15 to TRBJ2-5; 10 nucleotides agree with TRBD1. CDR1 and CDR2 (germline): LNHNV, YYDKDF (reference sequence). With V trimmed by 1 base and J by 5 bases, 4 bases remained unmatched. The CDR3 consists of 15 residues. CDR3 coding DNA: TGTGCCACCAGCAGAGGACAGGGGGCAGGGGAGACCCAGTACTTC. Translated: CATSRGQGAGETQYF.

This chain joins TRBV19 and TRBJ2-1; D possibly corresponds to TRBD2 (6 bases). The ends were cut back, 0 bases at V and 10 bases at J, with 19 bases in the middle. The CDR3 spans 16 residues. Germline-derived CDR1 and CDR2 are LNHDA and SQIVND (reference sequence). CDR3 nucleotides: TGTGCCAGTAGTATAGATCAGTTTAGCGGACGGAGAGAGCAGTTCTTC. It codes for CASSIDQFSGRREQFF.